The 4 T cell receptor beta chains in this list originate from one sample, sequenced in a study of post-analysis software for immune sequencing data. Study results and limitations: Five TRBV segments were more frequent in patients than controls; TRBV5-6, TRBV5-1 and TRBV20-1 belonged to this group.

Sequencing libraries made from TCR beta cDNA carried unique molecular identifiers. TCRdb used MiXCR to reprocess the PCR reads, holding one entry per CDR3 protein. The data contain some 890,000 distinct CDR3 sequences, roughly 50% of them singletons. For these receptors, no antigen is known. The material sequenced was blood. The receptors were gathered from a girl between 10 and 17 years old with multiple sclerosis.

The chain combines TRBV4-1 with TRBJ2-1; no reliable D call. This CDR3 region has 16 residues. V was trimmed by 1 base and J by 3 bases, leaving 13 bases between them. In germline, CDR1 is MGHRA, CDR2 YSYEKL. This chain's CDR3 is CASSQGAAFHYNEQFF. In DNA, the CDR3 is TGCGCCAGCAGCCAAGGGGCAGCCTTTCACTACAATGAGCAGTTCTTC.

V usage is TRBV7-2 and J usage is TRBJ1-2; maybe TRBD1 (5 bases). The CDR3 is 15 amino acids. Germline CDR1 and CDR2: SGHTA and FQGNSA. Trimming pared 0 bases from V and 4 bases from J, leaving 12 bases between. CDR3 sequence: CASSLAWGRTYGYTF. The CDR3 DNA follows: TGTGCCAGCAGCTTAGCATGGGGGAGGACCTATGGCTACACCTTC.

This chain uses TRBV6-1 with TRBJ2-3; TRBD1 might be the D (6 bases). Germline CDR1 MNHNS, CDR2 SASEGT. The CDR3 has 15 residues. V gave up 2 bases and J gave up 2 bases, with 11 bases separating them. The CDR3 loop is CASSETGRPTDTQYF. CDR3 DNA: TGTGCCAGCAGTGAAACAGGGAGACCCACAGATACGCAGTATTTT.

This clonotype was counted between two and nine times. V and J are TRBV10-3 and TRBJ2-1; 13 bases are shared with TRBD2. The CDR3 is made up of 13 amino acids. From germline, CDR1 is ENHRY and CDR2 SYGVKD. The junction had 1 base not matched to a gene; V was cut back by 8 bases and J by 6 bases. The CDR3 protein is CAIGLAGANEQFF. The CDR3 DNA reads TGTGCCATCGGACTAGCGGGGGCCAATGAGCAGTTCTTC.